This TCR beta chain came from a study of blood T cell repertoires in COVID-19. Study overall: PBMCs, B-cell-depleted T cells, or T cells provided the cDNA or gDNA that made up the material.

V was cut by 4 bases and J by 2 bases, with 12 bases left in between. Germline V gives CDR1 ENHRY, CDR2 SYGVKD. The CDR3 contains 14 residues. Source study methods: Estimated nucleated cell counts came from reference gene primer amplification. TCRdb keeps only in-frame clones here, not all; method: immunoSEQ multiplex PCR. V and J calls plus clone size are reproduced from that table; the DNA served to infer D and trimming. This table has 100,000 to 150,000 clones, around 86% appearing once. The origin of this receptor is an older man with active or convalescent COVID-19. This sequence joins TRBV10-3 and TRBJ2-7; tentative D call: TRBD1 (6 bases). The sequenced sample consisted of peripheral blood. As DNA, the CDR3 is TGTGCCATCAGTGCCGGGGACAAAGCCTACGAGCAGTACTTC. Translation gives CAISAGDKAYEQYF.